This entry concerns a single T cell receptor beta chain. The data were obtained in a study of blood T cells in healthy people across ages. Alongside a J-beta primer mix, a sample-barcoded 5' primer served in a second PCR lasting 7 to 11 cycles. Each CDR3 protein gets one entry after TCRdb re-called the 5' RACE reads with MiXCR. The sample has approximately 730,000 distinct CDR3 sequences; approximately 53% are singletons. This CDR3 comprises 14 residues. Germline loops: CDR1 PRHDT, CDR2 FYEKMQ (reference sequence). Trimming shortened V by 3 bases and J by 5 bases, and 13 bases separated the two germline ends.

The specimen was blood. The TCR originated in an elderly man in good health. The chain joins TRBV13 to TRBJ2-5; D is unresolved. The CDR3 protein is CASSLVAYEETQYF. CDR3 DNA sequence: TGTGCCAGCAGCTTGGTCGCTTACGAGGAGACCCAGTACTTC.